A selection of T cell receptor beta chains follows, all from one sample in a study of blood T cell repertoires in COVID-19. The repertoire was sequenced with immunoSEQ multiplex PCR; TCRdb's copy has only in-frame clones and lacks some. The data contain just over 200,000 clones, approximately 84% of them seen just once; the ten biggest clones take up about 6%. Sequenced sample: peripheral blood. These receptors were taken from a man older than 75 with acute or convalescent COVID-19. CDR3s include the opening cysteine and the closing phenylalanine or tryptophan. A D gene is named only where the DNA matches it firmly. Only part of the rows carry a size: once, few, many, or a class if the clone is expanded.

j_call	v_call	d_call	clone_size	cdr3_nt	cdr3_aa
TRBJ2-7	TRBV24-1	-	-	TGTGCCACCAGTGATCCATCGAGAAGCGAAAGGAGCTCCTACGAGCAGTACTTC	CATSDPSRSERSSYEQYF
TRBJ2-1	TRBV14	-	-	TGTGCCAGCAGCCAAGGGTCTGATGGCCGACAGTTCTTC	CASSQGSDGRQFF
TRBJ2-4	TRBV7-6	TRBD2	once	TGTGCCAGCAGCCCTGGACTAGCGGGAGTAGCCAAAAACATTCAGTACTTC	CASSPGLAGVAKNIQYF
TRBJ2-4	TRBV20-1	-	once	TGCAGTGCTAGTTCGGGGGTCAAAAACATTCAGTACTTC	CSASSGVKNIQYF
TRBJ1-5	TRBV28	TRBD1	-	TGTGCCAGCAGCCCATCCCAGGGGGGTAGCAATCAGCCCCAGCATTTT	CASSPSQGGSNQPQHF
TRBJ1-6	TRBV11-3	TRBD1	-	TGTGCCAGCAGCTTAGGGACAGGGGGCTCACCCCTCCACTTT	CASSLGTGGSPLHF
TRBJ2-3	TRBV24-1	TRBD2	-	TGTGCCACCAGTGTCGGGACTAGCGGGAGGGGTGATACGCAGTATTTT	CATSVGTSGRGDTQYF
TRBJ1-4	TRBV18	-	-	TGTGCCAGCTCACCAGGACTGAATGAAAAACTGTTTTTT	CASSPGLNEKLFF
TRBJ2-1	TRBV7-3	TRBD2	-	TGTGCCAGCAGTTCACTAGCGGGAGGGTACAATGAGCAGTTCTTC	CASSSLAGGYNEQFF
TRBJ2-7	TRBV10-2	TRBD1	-	TGCGCCAGCAGTGAGAACCAGGGGGCCAGCGAGCAGTACTTC	CASSENQGASEQYF
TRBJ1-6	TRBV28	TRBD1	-	TGTGCCAGCAGTACAACTCCCGGACAGGGTGGTAATTCACCCCTCCACTTT	CASSTTPGQGGNSPLHF
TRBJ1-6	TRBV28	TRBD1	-	TGTGCCAGCAAGATGACAGGGAATTCACCCCTCCACTTT	CASKMTGNSPLHF
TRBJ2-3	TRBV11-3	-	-	TGTGCCAGCAGCTTAGTCCCCCCAGCGAGCACAGATACGCAGTATTTT	CASSLVPPASTDTQYF
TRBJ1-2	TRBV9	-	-	TGTGCCAGCAGCTTTCCGTCCGGGGGGGCCGTCTTTGGCTACACCTTC	CASSFPSGGAVFGYTF
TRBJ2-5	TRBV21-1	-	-	TGTGCCAGCAGCAAAGAAGTGGAAGAAGCGGGAGAAGAGACCCAGTACTTC	CASSKEVEEAGEETQYF
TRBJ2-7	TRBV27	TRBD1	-	TGTGCCAGCAGTTCCCAAGCCGGGACAGGGGGTTACGAGCAGTACTTC	CASSSQAGTGGYEQYF
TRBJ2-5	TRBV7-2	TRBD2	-	TGTGCCAGCAGCCGCAGCGGGAGGCACCAAGAGACCCAGTACTTC	CASSRSGRHQETQYF
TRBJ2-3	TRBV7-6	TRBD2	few	TGTGCCAGCAGCGGGTGGACTAGCGGGACGAGCACAGATACGCAGTATTTT	CASSGWTSGTSTDTQYF
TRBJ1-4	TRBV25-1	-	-	TGTGCCAGCAGTGAATGGGAGGGAGGTCGGGAAAAACTGTTTTTT	CASSEWEGGREKLFF
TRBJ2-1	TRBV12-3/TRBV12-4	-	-	TGTGCCAGCAGTTTAAGGGGTGAGCAGTTCTTC	CASSLRGEQFF
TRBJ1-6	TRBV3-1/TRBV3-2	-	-	TGTGCCAGCAGTCCCGGGACTACTAGTCCACCCCTCCACTTT	CASSPGTTSPPLHF
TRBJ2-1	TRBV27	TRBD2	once	TGTGCCAGCAGTCGCGGGAGGGCGTACAATGAGCAGTTCTTC	CASSRGRAYNEQFF
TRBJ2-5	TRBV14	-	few	TGTGCCAGCAGCCAAGGTAGCGGAGTCCAAGAGACCCAGTACTTC	CASSQGSGVQETQYF
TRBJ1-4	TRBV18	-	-	TGTGCCAGCTCACCAGTCCGGGCAACTAATGAAAAACTGTTTTTT	CASSPVRATNEKLFF
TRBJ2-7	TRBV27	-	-	TGTGCCAGCAGTTTTTCTGGGGAGGCCTACGAGCAGTACTTC	CASSFSGEAYEQYF
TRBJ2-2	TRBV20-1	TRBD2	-	TGCAGTGCTAGTGTTAGCGGGAGGAACACCGGGGAGCTGTTTTTT	CSASVSGRNTGELFF
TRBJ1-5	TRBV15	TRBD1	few	TGTGCCACCAGCGATCGGACAGGATGGGGAGATCAGCCCCAGCATTTT	CATSDRTGWGDQPQHF
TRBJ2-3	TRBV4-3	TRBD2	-	TGCGCCAGCAGCCGCCTGATCACTAGCGGGGGCACAGATACGCAGTATTTT	CASSRLITSGGTDTQYF
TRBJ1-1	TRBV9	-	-	TGTGCCAGCAGCGGACAGCCGGGCACTGAAGCTTTCTTT	CASSGQPGTEAFF
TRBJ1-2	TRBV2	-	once	TGTGCCAGCAGTGAATTCAGGTTCTATGGCTACACCTTC	CASSEFRFYGYTF
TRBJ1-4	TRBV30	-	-	TGTGCCCACGGGCGGGGGGCAGGGGAAAAACTGTTTTTT	CAHGRGAGEKLFF
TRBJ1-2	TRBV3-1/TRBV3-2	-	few	TGTGCCAGCAGCCAGGGCAGATATGGCTACACCTTC	CASSQGRYGYTF
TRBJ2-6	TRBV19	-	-	TGTGCCAGCGACAGGACCTCCTCTGGGGCCAACGTCCTGACTTTC	CASDRTSSGANVLTF
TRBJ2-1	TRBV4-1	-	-	TGCGCCAGCAGCCACCCGGGGGGCGGGGTAAGCTCCTACAATGAGCAGTTCTTC	CASSHPGGGVSSYNEQFF
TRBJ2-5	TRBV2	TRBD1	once	TGTGCCAGCAGAATCCGGACAGGCCAAGAGACCCAGTACTTC	CASRIRTGQETQYF
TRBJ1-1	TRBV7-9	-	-	TGTGCCAGCATAGCACTCGACGGGAACACTGAAGCTTTCTTT	CASIALDGNTEAFF
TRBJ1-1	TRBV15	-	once	TGTGCCACCAGCAGAGGACTGAGAGACACTGAAGCTTTCTTT	CATSRGLRDTEAFF
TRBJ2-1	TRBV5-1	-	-	TGCGCCAGCAGCATAACAGGGAAGGATGAGCAGTTCTTC	CASSITGKDEQFF
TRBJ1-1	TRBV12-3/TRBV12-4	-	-	TGTGCCAGCAGTTTTATGCAGGGCACTGAAGCTTTCTTT	CASSFMQGTEAFF
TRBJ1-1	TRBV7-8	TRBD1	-	TGTGCCAGCAGCCCGGACAGGTTCCGGACTGAAGCTTTCTTT	CASSPDRFRTEAFF
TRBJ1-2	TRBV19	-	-	TGTGCCAGTAGTATAAAGGCGGGTCAGGCGCTGAGGGGCTACACCTTC	CASSIKAGQALRGYTF
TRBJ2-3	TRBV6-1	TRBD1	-	TGTGCCAGCAGTGGGACCGCAGGGGGCTCCGGAGATACGCAGTATTTT	CASSGTAGGSGDTQYF
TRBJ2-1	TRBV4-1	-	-	TGCGCCAGCAGCGATACAACTAGTTATGAGCAGTTCTTC	CASSDTTSYEQFF
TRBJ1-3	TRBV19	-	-	TGTGCCAGTAGTGATCAAGGACAGTTTGGAAACACCATATATTTT	CASSDQGQFGNTIYF
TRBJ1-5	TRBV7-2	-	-	TGTGCCAGCAGCTTGGGGAGGGTTTACAATCAGCCCCAGCATTTT	CASSLGRVYNQPQHF
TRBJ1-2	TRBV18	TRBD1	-	TGTGCCAGCTCACCACAGGGACAGGGGAGAGGCTACACCTTC	CASSPQGQGRGYTF